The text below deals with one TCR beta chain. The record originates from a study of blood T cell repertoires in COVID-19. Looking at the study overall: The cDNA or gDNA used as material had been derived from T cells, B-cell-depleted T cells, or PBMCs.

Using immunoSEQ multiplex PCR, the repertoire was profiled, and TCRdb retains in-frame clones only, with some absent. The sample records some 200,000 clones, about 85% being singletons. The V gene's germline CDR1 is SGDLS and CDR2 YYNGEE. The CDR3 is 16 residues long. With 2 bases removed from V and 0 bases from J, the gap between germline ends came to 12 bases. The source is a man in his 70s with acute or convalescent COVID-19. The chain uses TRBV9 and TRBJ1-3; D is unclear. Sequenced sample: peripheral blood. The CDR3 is CASSVSQSFSGNTIYF. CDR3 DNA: TGTGCCAGCAGCGTTTCTCAGTCATTCTCTGGAAACACCATATATTTT.